The 21 T cell receptor beta chains presented below share a single source sample, sequenced in a study of tumor-infiltrating lymphocytes in primary liver carcinoma. Germline DNA was extracted too, while blood RNA derived from unsorted whole blood. From 450 to 550 ng total RNA, TCR beta cDNA was generated with a primer in the constant region. Libraries covering TCR beta were generated through three nested multiplex PCR rounds (using a slightly modified ARM-PCR). TRBV1-TRBV30 forward primers paired with a C-beta reverse primer were used in the first two PCR rounds, which ran roughly 10 cycles each. TCRdb independently ran MiXCR on the multiplex PCR reads; one entry per CDR3 protein. The data contain fewer than 350,000 distinct CDR3 sequences, roughly 61% of them seen just once; the ten biggest clones take up 5% to 6.5%. Sequenced sample: peripheral blood. These receptors were taken from a man aged 35 to 55 with primary liver carcinoma and hepatitis B virus infection.

The V and J genes are TRBV7-9 and TRBJ2-5; D is possibly TRBD1 or TRBD2 (5 bases each). CDR1 and CDR2 from the germline V gene are SEHNR and FQNEAQ (reference sequence). The V gene lost 4 bases and the J gene lost 4 bases, with 19 bases spanning the gap. CDR3 length: 16 residues. CDR3 DNA sequence: TGTGCCAGCAGCTCAAAATTCATGAGGGGCAGAGAGACCCAGTACTTC. It specifies CASSSKFMRGRETQYF.

Of note for this clonotype: Germline is not matched at one junction end, which may reflect a read error. The rearrangement uses TRBV11-2 and TRBJ1-1, with D tentatively TRBD1 (5 bases). This CDR3 is 13 amino acids long. Germline V gives CDR1 SGHAT, CDR2 FQNNGV. CDR3 loop: CASNLDQGTEAFF. The CDR3 coding sequence is TGTGCCAGCAACTTAGATCAGGGCACTGAAGCTTTCTTC.

Turning to this clonotype: Given the absence of the conserved phenylalanine or tryptophan at the CDR3 end, a read error is likely. The chain couples TRBV11-2 to TRBJ2-1, with 9 positions matching TRBD2. The germline V gene has CDR1 SGHAT and CDR2 FQNNGV. The CDR3 length is 15 residues. The CDR3 loop is CASSPTSGPYNKQFL. The CDR3 coding sequence is TGTGCCAGCAGCCCGACTAGCGGCCCCTACAATAAGCAGTTCCTC.

Note on this clonotype: Mismatch with germline at one junction end may stem from a read error. J is TRBJ1-2 and V is TRBV5-5, with a tentative D call TRBD1 (6 bases). The CDR3 has 14 residues. Germline lookup yields CDR1 SGHKS and CDR2 YYEKEE (reference sequence). In DNA form, the CDR3 reads TGTGCCAGCAGCTCGTATACAGGGAACTATAGCTACACCTTC. Translated, it gives CASSSYTGNYSYTF.

With regard to this clonotype: The junction departs from the called germline gene at one end, perhaps through a read error. This sequence joins TRBV14 and TRBJ2-7, with D unclear. The germline V gene has CDR1 SGHDN and CDR2 FVKESK. The CDR3 spans 15 residues. DNA of the CDR3: TGTGCCAGCAGCCACGAAAGGACGAGAACCTACGAGCAGCACTTC. Translating it yields CASSHERTRTYEQHF.

The rearrangement joins TRBV6-2 or TRBV6-3 to TRBJ2-7; no definite D call. The length of the CDR3 is 15 residues. The germline V gene encodes CDR1 MNHEY and CDR2 SVGEGT. Trimming removed 6 bases from V and 3 bases from J, with 18 bases in between. The CDR3 bases are TGTGCCAGCAGACCCGTTAGGGCAGACCTCTACGAGCAGTACTTC. This encodes CASRPVRADLYEQYF.

Remarks on this clonotype: Sequence at one end of the junction differs from germline and may be a read error. The chain joins TRBV6-6 to TRBJ1-1, with a weak D call TRBD1 (5 bases). The CDR3 consists of 17 residues. Germline CDR1 and CDR2: MNHNY and SVGAGI (reference sequence). This chain's CDR3 is CDSSYLRLGPGNTEAFF. The CDR3, as DNA: TGTGACAGCAGCTATCTCCGGCTGGGACCTGGGAACACTGAAGCTTTCTTT.

This clonotype has just a few counts. CDR3: CASSYTGTRGYRLHF. CDR3 coding DNA: TGTGCCAGCAGTTACACCGGGACGCGCGGGTATCGCCTCCACTTT. The V call is TRBV5-5, the J call TRBJ1-6, with TRBD1 as a possible D gene (5 bases). V lost 5 bases and J lost 15, with 24 bases in between. This CDR3 has 15 residues. Germline CDR1 is SGHKS and CDR2 is YYEKEE (reference sequence).

The V call is TRBV24-1, the J call TRBJ1-2; D ambiguous. The germline CDR1 and CDR2 sequences are KGHDR and SFDVKD. CDR3 length equals 14 residues. Between the trimmed V and J ends, which lost 4 bases and 3 bases, there was a span of 11 bases. The CDR3 here is CATSDPPQDYGYTF. CDR3 coding DNA: TGTGCCACCAGTGACCCCCCTCAAGACTATGGCTACACCTTC.

The genes are TRBV28 and TRBJ2-7, with 13 bases that match TRBD2. The CDR3 is 15 amino acids. Germline assignment: CDR1 MDHEN and CDR2 SYDVKM. J lost 7 bases, V lost 7 bases, and 10 bases had no gene match. CDR3 protein: CASTNRTSGSWEQYF. The CDR3 nucleotides read TGTGCCAGCACCAACCGGACTAGCGGGAGTTGGGAGCAGTACTTC.

The chain recombines TRBV19 with TRBJ1-2; D not certain. CDR1 is LNHDA and CDR2 is SQIVND in the germline V gene (reference sequence). The CDR3 runs 12 residues. Between the trimmed V and J ends, which lost 3 bases and 5 bases, there was a span of 7 bases. This chain's CDR3 is CASSIGKYGYTF. CDR3 sequence (DNA): TGTGCCAGTAGTATTGGGAAGTATGGCTACACCTTC.

On this clonotype: The junction and the germline gene differ at one end; a read error may be behind it. V is TRBV12-3 or TRBV12-4 and J is TRBJ1-5, with D maybe TRBD1 (6 bases). The CDR3 contains 13 residues. CDR3 in amino acids: CARSLGGNQPQHF. The CDR3 region has the DNA TGTGCCAGGAGTTTAGGGGGTAATCAGCCCCAGCATTTT.

As concerns this clonotype: A much larger clone is a single base away; this may be a read error. V and J are TRBV12-3 or TRBV12-4 and TRBJ2-6, with D possibly being TRBD2 (5 bases). CDR3 length equals 13 residues. The V gene lost 4 bases and the J gene lost 8 bases, with 9 bases spanning the gap. The CDR3 loop is CASSSDGTNVLTF. The DNA for the CDR3 is TGTGCCAGCAGTTCGGACGGGACCAACGTCCTGACTTTC.

This clonotype was counted at least ten times. The chain carries TRBV6-1 and TRBJ2-7, with 11 bases fitting TRBD2. V shed 5 bases and J 6 bases; nucleotides not matched to a gene: 9. The CDR3 runs to 15 residues. The germline V gene encodes CDR1 MNHNS and CDR2 SASEGT. CDR3 residues: CASSPRLAGFSEQYF. CDR3 in DNA: TGTGCCAGCAGTCCTAGACTAGCGGGATTCAGCGAGCAGTACTTC.

This clonotype was seen at least ten times. The genes are TRBV12-3 or TRBV12-4 and TRBJ2-2; D is perhaps TRBD1 (6 bases). The CDR3 has 13 residues. Trimming took off 3 bases at V and 6 bases at J, with 8 bases between the two ends. The DNA of the CDR3 is TGTGCCAGCAGTTTTGACAGGCCCGGGGAGCTGTTTTTT. Its protein is CASSFDRPGELFF.

This clonotype was counted a few times. V and J are TRBV6-5 and TRBJ2-5; 10 nucleotides align to TRBD1. With 4 bases clipped from V and 1 base from J, the junction kept 0 bases outside the gene matches. Germline-derived CDR1 and CDR2 are MNHEY and SVGAGI. This CDR3 is built from 14 residues. The CDR3 loop reads CASSWDRGQETQYF. The CDR3 DNA is TGTGCCAGCAGTTGGGACAGGGGCCAAGAGACCCAGTACTTC.

Notes on this clonotype: A much larger clone lies a single base off, so this may be a read error. This likely comes from a read error, as the CDR3 has no conserved phenylalanine or tryptophan at its end. The genes are TRBV5-6 and TRBJ2-5; TRBD2 agrees at 14 bases. The end of the DNA fits TRBJ2-1 better, so the J call may be wrong. This CDR3 has 14 amino acids. Per germline, CDR1 SGHDT and CDR2 YYEEEE. The DNA of the CDR3 is TGTGCCAGCAGCGGGACTAGCGGGGGCGATGAGCAGTTCTCC. Residues: CASSGTSGGDEQFS.

This clonotype was seen only a few times. This sequence joins TRBV28 and TRBJ1-2; 9 nucleotides align to TRBD1. Germline V gene data show CDR1 as MDHEN and CDR2 as SYDVKM. CDR3 length equals 13 residues. V shed 9 bases and J 2 bases; nucleotides not matched to a gene: 4. CDR3 DNA: TGTGCCAGTCTACAGGGGGCGAACTATGGCTACACCTTC. Translated: CASLQGANYGYTF.

Ten or more counts support this clonotype. The V and J genes are TRBV5-5 and TRBJ2-7; D may be TRBD1 (5 bases). In germline, CDR1 is SGHKS, CDR2 YYEKEE (reference sequence). The CDR3 has 14 residues. V lost 1 base to trimming and J lost 5 bases, with 13 bases between them. CDR3 protein: CASSLSQLQDEQYF. CDR3 in DNA: TGTGCCAGCAGCTTGAGTCAGCTACAGGACGAGCAGTACTTC.

In regard to this clonotype: A clone one base away is much larger, so this may be a read error. The chain has TRBV6-6 and TRBJ2-3, with D perhaps TRBD1 or TRBD2 (5 bases each). In germline, CDR1 is MNHNY, CDR2 SVGAGI (reference sequence). The CDR3 covers 13 residues. The CDR3 sequence is CASGGGGTGTQYF. The CDR3 coding sequence is TGTGCCAGCGGGGGTGGGGGAACAGGTACGCAGTATTTT.

The count of this clonotype is one. Mismatch with germline at one junction end may stem from a read error. This chain joins TRBV11-2 and TRBJ1-1, with D perhaps TRBD1 (5 bases). The CDR3 sequence is 17 residues long. Germline V gene data show CDR1 as SGHAT and CDR2 as FQNNGV. CDR3 coding DNA: TGTGCCAGCAGCTTAGAAGTTCCGACCTACACGGACACTGAAGTTTTCTTT. Residues: CASSLEVPTYTDTEVFF.